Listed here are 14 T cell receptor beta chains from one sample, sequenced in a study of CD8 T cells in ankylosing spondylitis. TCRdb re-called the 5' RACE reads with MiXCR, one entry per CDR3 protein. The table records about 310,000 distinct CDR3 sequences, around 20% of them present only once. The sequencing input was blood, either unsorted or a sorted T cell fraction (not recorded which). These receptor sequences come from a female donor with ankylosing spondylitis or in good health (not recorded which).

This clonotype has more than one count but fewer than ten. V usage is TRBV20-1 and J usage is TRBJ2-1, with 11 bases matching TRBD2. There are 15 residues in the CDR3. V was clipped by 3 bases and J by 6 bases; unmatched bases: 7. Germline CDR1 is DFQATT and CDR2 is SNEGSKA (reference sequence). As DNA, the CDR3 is TGCAGTGCTAGGCCTAGCGGGAGGTACGGCAATGAGCAGTTCTTC. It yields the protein CSARPSGRYGNEQFF.

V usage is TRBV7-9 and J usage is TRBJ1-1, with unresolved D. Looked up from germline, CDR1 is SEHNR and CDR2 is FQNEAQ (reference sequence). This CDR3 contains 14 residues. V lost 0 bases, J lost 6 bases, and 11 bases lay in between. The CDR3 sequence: CASSLALGSPEAFF. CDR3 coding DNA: TGTGCCAGCAGCTTAGCTCTGGGGTCCCCTGAAGCTTTCTTT. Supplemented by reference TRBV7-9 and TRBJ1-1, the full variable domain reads DTGVSQNPRHKITKRGQNVTFRCDPISEHNRLYWYRQTLGQGPEFLTYFQNEAQLEKSRLLSDRFSAERPKGSFSTLEIQRTEQGDSAMYLCASSLALGSPEAFFGQGTRLTVV.

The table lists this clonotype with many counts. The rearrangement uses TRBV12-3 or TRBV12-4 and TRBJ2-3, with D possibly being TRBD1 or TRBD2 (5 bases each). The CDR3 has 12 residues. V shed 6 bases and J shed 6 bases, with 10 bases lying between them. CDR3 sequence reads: CASSPGPDTQYF. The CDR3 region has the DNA TGTGCCAGCAGCCCGGGGCCGGATACGCAGTATTTT.

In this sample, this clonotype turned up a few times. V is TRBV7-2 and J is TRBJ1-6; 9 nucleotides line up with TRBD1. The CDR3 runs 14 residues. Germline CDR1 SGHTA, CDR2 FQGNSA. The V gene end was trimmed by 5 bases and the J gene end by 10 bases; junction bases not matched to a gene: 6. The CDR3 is CASSQGQGGSPLHF. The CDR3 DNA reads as TGTGCCAGCAGCCAGGGACAGGGAGGCTCACCCCTCCACTTT.

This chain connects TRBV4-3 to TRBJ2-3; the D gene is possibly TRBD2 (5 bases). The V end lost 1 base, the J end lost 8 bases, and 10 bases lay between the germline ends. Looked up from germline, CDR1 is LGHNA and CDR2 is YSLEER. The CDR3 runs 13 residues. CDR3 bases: TGCGCCAGCAGCCAAGGGGTTCGGGGTACGCAGTATTTT. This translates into CASSQGVRGTQYF.

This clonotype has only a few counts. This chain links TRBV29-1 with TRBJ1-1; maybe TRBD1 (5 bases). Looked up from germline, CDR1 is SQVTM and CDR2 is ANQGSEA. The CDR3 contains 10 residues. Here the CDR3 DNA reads TGCGCAGGGATTAACACTGAAGCTTTCTTT. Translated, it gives CAGINTEAFF.

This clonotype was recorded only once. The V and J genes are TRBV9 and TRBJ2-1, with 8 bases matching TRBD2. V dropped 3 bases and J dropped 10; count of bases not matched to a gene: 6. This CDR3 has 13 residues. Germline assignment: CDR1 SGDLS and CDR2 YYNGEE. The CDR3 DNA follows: TGTGCCAGCAGCGCCGGGGGGGCGGGGGAGCAGTTCTTC. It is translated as CASSAGGAGEQFF.

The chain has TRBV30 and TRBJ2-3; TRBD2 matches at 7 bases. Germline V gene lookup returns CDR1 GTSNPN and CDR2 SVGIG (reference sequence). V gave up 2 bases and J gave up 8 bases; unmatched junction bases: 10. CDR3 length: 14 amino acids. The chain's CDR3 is CAWSTTGGKLTQYF. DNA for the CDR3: TGTGCCTGGAGTACGACGGGAGGTAAACTTACGCAGTATTTT.

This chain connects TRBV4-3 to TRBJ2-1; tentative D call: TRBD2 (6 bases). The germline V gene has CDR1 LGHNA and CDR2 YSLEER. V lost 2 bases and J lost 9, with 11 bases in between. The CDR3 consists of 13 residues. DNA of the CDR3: TGCGCCAGCAGCCAACCGGGGGTAGCTGAGCAGTTCTTC. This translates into CASSQPGVAEQFF.

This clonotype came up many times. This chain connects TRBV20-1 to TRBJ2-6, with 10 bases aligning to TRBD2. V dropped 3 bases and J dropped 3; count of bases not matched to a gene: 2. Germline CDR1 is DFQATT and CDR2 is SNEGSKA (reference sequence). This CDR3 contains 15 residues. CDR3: CSASLAGVGANVLTF. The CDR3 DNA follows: TGCAGTGCTAGCCTAGCGGGAGTTGGGGCCAACGTCCTGACTTTC.

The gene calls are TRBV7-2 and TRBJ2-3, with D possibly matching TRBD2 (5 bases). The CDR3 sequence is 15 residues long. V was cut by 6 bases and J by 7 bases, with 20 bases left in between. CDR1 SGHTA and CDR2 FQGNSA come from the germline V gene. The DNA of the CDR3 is TGTGCCAGCAGACTCGGGATTTCCCGATTTAATACGCAGTATTTT. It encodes CASRLGISRFNTQYF.

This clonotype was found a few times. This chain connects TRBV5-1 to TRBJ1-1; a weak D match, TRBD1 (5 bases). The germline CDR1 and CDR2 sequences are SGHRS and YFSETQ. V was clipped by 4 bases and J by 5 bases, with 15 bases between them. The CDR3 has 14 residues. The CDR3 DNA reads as TGCGCCAGCAGCAAAAACGGGGGGTGGACTGAAGCTTTCTTT. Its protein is CASSKNGGWTEAFF.

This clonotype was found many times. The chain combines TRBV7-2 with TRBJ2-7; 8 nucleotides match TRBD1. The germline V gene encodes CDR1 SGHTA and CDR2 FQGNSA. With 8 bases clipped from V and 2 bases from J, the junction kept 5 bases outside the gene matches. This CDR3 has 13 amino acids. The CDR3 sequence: CASQVTGAYEQYF. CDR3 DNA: TGTGCCAGCCAAGTGACAGGGGCCTACGAGCAGTACTTC.

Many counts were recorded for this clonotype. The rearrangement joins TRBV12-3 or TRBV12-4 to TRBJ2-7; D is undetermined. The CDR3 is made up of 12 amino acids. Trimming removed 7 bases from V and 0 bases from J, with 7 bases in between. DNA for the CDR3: TGTGCCAGCACCCACGACTCCTACGAGCAGTACTTC. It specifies CASTHDSYEQYF.